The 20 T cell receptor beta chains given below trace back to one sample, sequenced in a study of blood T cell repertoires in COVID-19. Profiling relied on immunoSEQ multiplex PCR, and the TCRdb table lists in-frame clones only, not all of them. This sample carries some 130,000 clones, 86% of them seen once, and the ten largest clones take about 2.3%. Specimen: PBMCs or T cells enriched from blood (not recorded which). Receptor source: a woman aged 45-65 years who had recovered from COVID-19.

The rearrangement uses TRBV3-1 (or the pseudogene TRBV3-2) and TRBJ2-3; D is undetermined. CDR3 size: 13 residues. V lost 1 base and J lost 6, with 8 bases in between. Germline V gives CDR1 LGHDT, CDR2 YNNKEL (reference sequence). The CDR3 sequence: CASSQVRLDTQYF. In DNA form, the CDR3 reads TGTGCCAGCAGCCAAGTTCGACTGGATACGCAGTATTTT.

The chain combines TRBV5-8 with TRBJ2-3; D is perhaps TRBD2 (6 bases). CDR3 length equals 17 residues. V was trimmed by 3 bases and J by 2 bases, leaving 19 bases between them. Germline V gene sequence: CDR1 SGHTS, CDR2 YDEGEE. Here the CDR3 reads CASSSDSRGAITDTQYF. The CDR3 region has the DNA TGTGCCAGCAGCTCCGATTCGCGCGGGGCCATCACAGATACGCAGTATTTT.

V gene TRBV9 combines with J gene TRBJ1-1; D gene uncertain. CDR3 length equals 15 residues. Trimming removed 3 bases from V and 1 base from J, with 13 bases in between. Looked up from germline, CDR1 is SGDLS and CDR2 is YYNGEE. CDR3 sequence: CASSEDPDKNTEAFF. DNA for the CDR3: TGTGCCAGCAGCGAAGATCCTGACAAGAACACTGAAGCTTTCTTT. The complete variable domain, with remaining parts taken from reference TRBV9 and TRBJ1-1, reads DSGVTQTPKHLITATGQRVTLRCSPRSGDLSVYWYQQSLDQGLQFLIQYYNGEERAKGNILERFSAQQFPDLHSELNLSSLELGDSALYFCASSEDPDKNTEAFFGQGTRLTVV.

The CDR3 loop is CASSQDSLMNTEAFF. DNA for the CDR3: TGTGCCAGCAGTCAAGACAGCCTCATGAACACTGAAGCTTTCTTT. This chain joins TRBV2 and TRBJ1-1; TRBD1 is a possible D gene (5 bases). CDR3 length: 15 amino acids. Germline lookup yields CDR1 SNHLY and CDR2 FYNNEI. V gave up 5 bases and J gave up 0 bases, with 13 bases separating them. Complete variable domain (other parts from reference TRBV2 and TRBJ1-1): EPEVTQTPSHQVTQMGQEVILRCVPISNHLYFYWYRQILGQKVEFLVSFYNNEISEKSEIFDDQFSVERPDGSNFTLKIRSTKLEDSAMYFCASSQDSLMNTEAFFGQGTRLTVV.

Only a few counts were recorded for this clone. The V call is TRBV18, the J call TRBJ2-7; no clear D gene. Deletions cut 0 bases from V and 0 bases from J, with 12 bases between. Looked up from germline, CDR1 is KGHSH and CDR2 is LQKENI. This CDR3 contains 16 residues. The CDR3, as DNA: TGTGCCAGCTCACCACCGGTGGCAGAAACCTCCTACGAGCAGTACTTC. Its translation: CASSPPVAETSYEQYF.

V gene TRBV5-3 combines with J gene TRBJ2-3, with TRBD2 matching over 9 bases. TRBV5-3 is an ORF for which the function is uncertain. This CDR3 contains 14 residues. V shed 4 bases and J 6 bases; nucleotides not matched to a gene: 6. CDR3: CARSHPGTSDTQYF. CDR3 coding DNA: TGTGCCAGAAGCCACCCCGGGACTAGCGATACGCAGTATTTT.

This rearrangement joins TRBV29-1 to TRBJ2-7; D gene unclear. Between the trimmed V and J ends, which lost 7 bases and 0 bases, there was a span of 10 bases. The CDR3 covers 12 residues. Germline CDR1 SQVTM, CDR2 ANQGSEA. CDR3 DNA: TGCAGCGCGAGAGCGAACTCCTACGAGCAGTACTTC. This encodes CSARANSYEQYF.

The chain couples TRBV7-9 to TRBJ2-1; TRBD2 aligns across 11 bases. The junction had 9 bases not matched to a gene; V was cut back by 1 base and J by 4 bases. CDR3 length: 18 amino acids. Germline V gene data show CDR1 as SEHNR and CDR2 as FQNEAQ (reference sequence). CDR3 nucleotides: TGTGCCAGCAGCTTAGGGCTCTGGTGGACTAGCGGGTACAATGAGCAGTTCTTC. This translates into CASSLGLWWTSGYNEQFF.

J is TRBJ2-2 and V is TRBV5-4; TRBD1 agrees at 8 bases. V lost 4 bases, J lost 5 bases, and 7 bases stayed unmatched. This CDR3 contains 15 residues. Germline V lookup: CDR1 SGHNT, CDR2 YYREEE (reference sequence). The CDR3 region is CASSLGQGWTGELFF. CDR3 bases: TGTGCCAGCAGCCTAGGACAGGGATGGACCGGGGAGCTGTTTTTT. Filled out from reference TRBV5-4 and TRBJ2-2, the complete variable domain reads ETGVTQSPTHLIKTRGQQVTLRCSSQSGHNTVSWYQQALGQGPQFIFQYYREEENGRGNFPPRFSGLQFPNYSSELNVNALELDDSALYLCASSLGQGWTGELFFGEGSRLTVL.

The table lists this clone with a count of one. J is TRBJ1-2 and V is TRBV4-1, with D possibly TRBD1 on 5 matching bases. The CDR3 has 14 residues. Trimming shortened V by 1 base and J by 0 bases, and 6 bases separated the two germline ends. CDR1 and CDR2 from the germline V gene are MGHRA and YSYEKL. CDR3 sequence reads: CASSQVGANYGYTF. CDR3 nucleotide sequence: TGCGCCAGCAGCCAAGTAGGGGCTAACTATGGCTACACCTTC.

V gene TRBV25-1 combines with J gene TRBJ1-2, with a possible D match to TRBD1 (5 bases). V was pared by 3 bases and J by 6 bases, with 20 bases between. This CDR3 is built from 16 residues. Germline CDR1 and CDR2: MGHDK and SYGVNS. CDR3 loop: CASSEIGGYRLHGYTF. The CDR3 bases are TGTGCCAGCAGTGAGATAGGCGGCTACAGGCTACATGGCTACACCTTC.

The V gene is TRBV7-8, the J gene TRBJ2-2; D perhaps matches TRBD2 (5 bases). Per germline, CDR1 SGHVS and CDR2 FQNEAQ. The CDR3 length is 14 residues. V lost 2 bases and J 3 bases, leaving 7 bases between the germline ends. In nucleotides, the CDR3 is TGTGCCAGCAGCTTAACCGGGGACACCGGGGAGCTGTTTTTT. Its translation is CASSLTGDTGELFF. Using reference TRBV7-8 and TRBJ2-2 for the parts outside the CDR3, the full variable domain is GAGVSQSPRYKVAKRGQDVALRCDPISGHVSLFWYQQALGQGPEFLTYFQNEAQLDKSGLPSDRFFAERPEGSVSTLKIQRTQQEDSAVYLCASSLTGDTGELFFGEGSRLTVL.

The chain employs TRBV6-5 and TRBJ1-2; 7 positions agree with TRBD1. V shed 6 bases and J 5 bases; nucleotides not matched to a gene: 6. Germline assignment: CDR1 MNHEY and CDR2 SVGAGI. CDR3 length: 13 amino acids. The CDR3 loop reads CASSQTGRYGYTF. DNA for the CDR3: TGTGCCAGCAGCCAGACAGGGAGGTATGGCTACACCTTC.

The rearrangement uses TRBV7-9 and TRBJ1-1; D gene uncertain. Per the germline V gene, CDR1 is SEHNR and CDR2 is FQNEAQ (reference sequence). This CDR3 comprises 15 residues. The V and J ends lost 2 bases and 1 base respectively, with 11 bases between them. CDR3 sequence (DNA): TGTGCCAGCAGCTTAAAAAAAACTTGGAACACTGAAGCTTTCTTT. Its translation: CASSLKKTWNTEAFF.

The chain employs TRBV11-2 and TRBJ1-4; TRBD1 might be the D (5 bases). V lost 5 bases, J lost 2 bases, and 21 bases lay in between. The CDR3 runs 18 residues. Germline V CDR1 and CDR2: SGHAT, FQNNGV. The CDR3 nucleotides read TGTGCCAGCAGCCAAAGGGGTAGGGGCTCGTGGACTAATGAAAAACTGTTTTTT. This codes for CASSQRGRGSWTNEKLFF.

The CDR3 spells CASRQTGGYTF. In DNA form, the CDR3 reads TGTGCCAGCAGGCAGACGGGGGGCTACACCTTC. The chain uses TRBV6-5 and TRBJ1-2; D gene unclear. This CDR3 region has 11 residues. V was trimmed by 6 bases and J by 8 bases, leaving 10 bases between them. In germline, CDR1 is MNHEY, CDR2 SVGAGI.

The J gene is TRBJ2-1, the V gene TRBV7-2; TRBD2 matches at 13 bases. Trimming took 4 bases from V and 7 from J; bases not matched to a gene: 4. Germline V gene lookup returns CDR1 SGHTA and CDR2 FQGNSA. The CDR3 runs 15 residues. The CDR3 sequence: CASSSGLAGVNEQFF. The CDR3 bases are TGTGCCAGCAGCTCTGGACTAGCGGGGGTTAATGAGCAGTTCTTC.

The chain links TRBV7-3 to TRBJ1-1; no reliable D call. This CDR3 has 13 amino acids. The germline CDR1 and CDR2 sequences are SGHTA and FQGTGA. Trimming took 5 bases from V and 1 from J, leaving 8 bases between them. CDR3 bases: TGTGCCAGCAGCGGTAGTAAGAACACTGAAGCTTTCTTT. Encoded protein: CASSGSKNTEAFF.

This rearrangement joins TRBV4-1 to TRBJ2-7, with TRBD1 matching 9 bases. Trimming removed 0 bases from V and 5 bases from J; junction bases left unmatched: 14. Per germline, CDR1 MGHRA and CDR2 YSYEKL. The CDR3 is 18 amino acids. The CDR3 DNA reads TGCGCCAGCAGCCAAGATCTTCGAAGGACAGGGGCAACCCACGAGCAGTACTTC. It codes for CASSQDLRRTGATHEQYF.

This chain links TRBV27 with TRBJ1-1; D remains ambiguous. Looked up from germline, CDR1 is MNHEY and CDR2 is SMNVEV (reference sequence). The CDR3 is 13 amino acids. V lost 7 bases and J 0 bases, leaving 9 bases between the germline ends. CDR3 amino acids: CASTAGMNTEAFF. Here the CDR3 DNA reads TGTGCCAGCACCGCGGGGATGAACACTGAAGCTTTCTTT.